This TCR beta chain was obtained from a study of blood T cell repertoires in COVID-19. Study details: The samples span acute and convalescent COVID-19 from the United States, Italy and Spain.

Per the study methods: Estimated nucleated cell counts came from reference gene primer amplification. Clones were read by immunoSEQ multiplex PCR, and TCRdb kept only the in-frame ones, dropping some. Clonal size and the V and J genes are those of that table, whereas D and trimming came from the DNA. This sample has 110,000 to 150,000 clones; approximately 86% occur once, and the top ten carry less than 6.5%. The germline gives CDR1 LNHNV, CDR2 YYDKDF (reference sequence). This CDR3 spans 16 amino acids. V shed 3 bases and J 7 bases; nucleotides not matched to a gene: 4. This clone appeared a single time.

The chain recombines TRBV15 with TRBJ2-2; 14 bases match TRBD2. The specimen sequenced was peripheral blood. The TCR was taken from a human donor in a cohort sampled during active COVID-19. In DNA, the CDR3 is TGTGCCACCAGCAGGGGACTAGCGGGAGCAGGCGGGGAGCTGTTTTTT. It encodes CATSRGLAGAGGELFF.